The rows below give T cell receptor beta chains drawn from one sample of a study of neoadjuvant anti-PD-1 for oral cavity cancer. TCRdb's table, derived via immunoSEQ multiplex PCR, lists solely in-frame clones and lacks some. The sample contains tens of thousands of clones, 86% of which appear only once. Sequencing was performed on PBMCs, taken after nivolumab (anti-PD-1) treatment. All receptors come from a person aged 35-79 years with oral cavity squamous cell carcinoma. Both conserved end residues are part of each CDR3. The order of the fields is D gene, clone size, J gene, V gene, CDR3 protein, CDR3 DNA. The D gene is left open where the match is weak. Size tells how often a clone was seen (once, few, many) or the class of an expanded clone, and some rows leave it out.

D gene: NA; clone size: NA; J gene: TRBJ2-7; V gene: TRBV7-9; CDR3 protein: CASSHRRLAFDEQYF; CDR3 DNA: TGTGCCAGCAGCCATCGGCGGCTAGCGTTCGACGAGCAGTACTTC
D gene: NA; clone size: NA; J gene: TRBJ2-7; V gene: TRBV4-1; CDR3 protein: CASSQGGLNEQYF; CDR3 DNA: TGCGCCAGCAGCCAAGGGGGGTTAAACGAGCAGTACTTC
D gene: NA; clone size: once; J gene: TRBJ1-2; V gene: TRBV7-2; CDR3 protein: CASSPDSGAFTYGYTF; CDR3 DNA: TGTGCCAGCAGCCCGGATTCAGGGGCCTTCACCTATGGCTACACCTTC
D gene: TRBD1; clone size: NA; J gene: TRBJ1-1; V gene: TRBV7-3; CDR3 protein: CASSFTGGSGEAFF; CDR3 DNA: TGTGCCAGCAGCTTCACAGGGGGTTCAGGTGAAGCTTTCTTT
D gene: NA; clone size: NA; J gene: TRBJ1-1; V gene: TRBV30; CDR3 protein: CAWSVSGWTEAFF; CDR3 DNA: TGTGCCTGGAGTGTATCGGGGTGGACTGAAGCTTTCTTT
D gene: TRBD1; clone size: NA; J gene: TRBJ2-6; V gene: TRBV5-1; CDR3 protein: CASSLGDRAGANVLTF; CDR3 DNA: TGCGCCAGCAGCTTGGGGGACAGGGCTGGGGCCAACGTCCTGACTTTC
D gene: NA; clone size: NA; J gene: TRBJ1-6; V gene: TRBV19; CDR3 protein: CASSTPEYNSPLHF; CDR3 DNA: TGTGCCAGTAGTACCCCGGAGTATAATTCACCCCTCCACTTT
D gene: NA; clone size: NA; J gene: TRBJ2-6; V gene: TRBV5-4; CDR3 protein: CASAYSGANVLTF; CDR3 DNA: TGTGCCAGCGCGTACTCTGGGGCCAACGTCCTGACTTTC
D gene: NA; clone size: NA; J gene: TRBJ2-3; V gene: TRBV7-3; CDR3 protein: CASSLMGSDTQYF; CDR3 DNA: TGTGCCAGCAGCTTAATGGGTAGCGATACGCAGTATTTT
D gene: NA; clone size: NA; J gene: TRBJ1-1; V gene: TRBV6-6; CDR3 protein: CASSYYDRHTEAFF; CDR3 DNA: TGTGCCAGCAGTTACTACGACAGACACACTGAAGCTTTCTTT
D gene: TRBD1; clone size: once; J gene: TRBJ2-5; V gene: TRBV2; CDR3 protein: CASSTGTGRQETQYF; CDR3 DNA: TGTGCCAGCAGTACAGGGACAGGTCGGCAAGAGACCCAGTACTTC
D gene: TRBD1; clone size: NA; J gene: TRBJ1-1; V gene: TRBV6-6; CDR3 protein: CASIDRDNTEAFF; CDR3 DNA: TGTGCCAGCATCGACAGGGATAACACTGAAGCTTTCTTT
D gene: NA; clone size: NA; J gene: TRBJ1-2; V gene: TRBV6-5; CDR3 protein: CASSYSIAGHYGYTF; CDR3 DNA: TGTGCCAGCAGTTACTCGATAGCAGGGCACTATGGCTACACCTTC
D gene: NA; clone size: once; J gene: TRBJ2-7; V gene: TRBV19; CDR3 protein: CASSPVTGLLVEQYF; CDR3 DNA: TGTGCCAGTAGTCCTGTCACAGGGCTCCTTGTCGAGCAGTACTTC
D gene: NA; clone size: NA; J gene: TRBJ2-7; V gene: TRBV27; CDR3 protein: CASSFTGPHEQYF; CDR3 DNA: TGTGCCAGCAGTTTCACGGGGCCCCACGAGCAGTACTTC
D gene: TRBD1; clone size: NA; J gene: TRBJ1-6; V gene: TRBV7-6; CDR3 protein: CASSSTGSSPLHF; CDR3 DNA: TGTGCCAGCAGCTCGACAGGGTCTTCACCCCTCCACTTT
D gene: TRBD1; clone size: NA; J gene: TRBJ2-7; V gene: TRBV5-1; CDR3 protein: CASSKLPGQRYEQYF; CDR3 DNA: TGCGCCAGCAGCAAGCTCCCGGGACAGCGCTACGAGCAGTACTTC
D gene: NA; clone size: NA; J gene: TRBJ1-1; V gene: TRBV7-2; CDR3 protein: CASSMDSFGEAFF; CDR3 DNA: TGTGCCAGCAGCATGGACAGTTTCGGTGAAGCTTTCTTT
D gene: NA; clone size: once; J gene: TRBJ1-6; V gene: TRBV2; CDR3 protein: CASSDRGTRSSYNSPLHF; CDR3 DNA: TGTGCCAGCAGTGATCGTGGGACTCGGAGCTCCTATAATTCACCCCTCCACTTT
D gene: TRBD1; clone size: once; J gene: TRBJ2-2; V gene: TRBV5-8; CDR3 protein: CASSRGQTSNTGELFF; CDR3 DNA: TGTGCCAGCAGCAGGGGACAGACATCGAACACCGGGGAGCTGTTTTTT
D gene: TRBD1; clone size: NA; J gene: TRBJ1-5; V gene: TRBV5-1; CDR3 protein: CASSRTGFDQPQHF; CDR3 DNA: TGCGCCAGCAGCCGGACAGGGTTCGATCAGCCCCAGCATTTT
D gene: NA; clone size: few; J gene: TRBJ1-1; V gene: TRBV6-5; CDR3 protein: CASSWGNTEAFF; CDR3 DNA: TGTGCCAGCAGTTGGGGGAACACTGAAGCTTTCTTT
D gene: NA; clone size: few; J gene: TRBJ1-1; V gene: TRBV13; CDR3 protein: CASSLAPGRLTEAFF; CDR3 DNA: TGTGCCAGCAGCTTAGCCCCAGGGAGACTCACTGAAGCTTTCTTT
D gene: NA; clone size: NA; J gene: TRBJ1-2; V gene: TRBV2; CDR3 protein: CASSQDRGYTF; CDR3 DNA: TGTGCCAGCAGCCAGGACAGAGGCTACACCTTC
D gene: TRBD1; clone size: NA; J gene: TRBJ1-1; V gene: TRBV6-5; CDR3 protein: CASSAGTGAAEAFF; CDR3 DNA: TGTGCCAGCAGCGCGGGGACAGGGGCTGCCGAAGCTTTCTTT
D gene: TRBD2; clone size: NA; J gene: TRBJ2-1; V gene: TRBV9; CDR3 protein: CASSVGSGISYNEQFF; CDR3 DNA: TGTGCCAGCAGCGTAGGGAGCGGGATATCCTACAATGAGCAGTTCTTC
D gene: NA; clone size: NA; J gene: TRBJ1-1; V gene: TRBV5-1; CDR3 protein: CASSLEWATEAFF; CDR3 DNA: TGCGCCAGCAGCTTGGAGTGGGCCACTGAAGCTTTCTTT
D gene: NA; clone size: NA; J gene: TRBJ2-5; V gene: TRBV6-6; CDR3 protein: CASSYSETQGAETQYF; CDR3 DNA: TGTGCCAGCAGTTACTCGGAAACCCAGGGCGCGGAGACCCAGTACTTC
D gene: TRBD1; clone size: NA; J gene: TRBJ2-5; V gene: TRBV28; CDR3 protein: CASSSAGTAEETQYF; CDR3 DNA: TGTGCCAGCAGCTCAGCCGGGACAGCGGAAGAGACCCAGTACTTC
D gene: TRBD1; clone size: NA; J gene: TRBJ2-4; V gene: TRBV6-1; CDR3 protein: CASSEGQGPNIQYF; CDR3 DNA: TGTGCCAGCAGTGAGGGACAGGGGCCAAACATTCAGTACTTC
D gene: NA; clone size: NA; J gene: TRBJ1-1; V gene: TRBV6-6; CDR3 protein: CASRSGGNTEAFF; CDR3 DNA: TGTGCCAGCAGATCGGGGGGGAACACTGAAGCTTTCTTT
D gene: TRBD1; clone size: NA; J gene: TRBJ1-4; V gene: TRBV5-4; CDR3 protein: CASSKQGQGAHEKLFF; CDR3 DNA: TGTGCCAGCAGCAAACAGGGACAGGGGGCGCACGAAAAACTGTTTTTT
D gene: NA; clone size: once; J gene: TRBJ2-3; V gene: TRBV5-4; CDR3 protein: CASSLAGQGFRGTQYF; CDR3 DNA: TGTGCCAGCAGCTTGGCGGGGCAGGGTTTCAGGGGTACGCAGTATTTT
D gene: NA; clone size: NA; J gene: TRBJ1-3; V gene: TRBV5-1; CDR3 protein: CASSSGSGNTIYF; CDR3 DNA: TGCGCCAGCAGTTCTGGGTCTGGAAACACCATATATTTT
D gene: TRBD1; clone size: NA; J gene: TRBJ1-5; V gene: TRBV6-6; CDR3 protein: CASSTIGDRADQPQHF; CDR3 DNA: TGTGCCAGCAGTACCATCGGGGACAGGGCGGATCAGCCCCAGCATTTT
D gene: NA; clone size: NA; J gene: TRBJ2-3; V gene: TRBV7-9; CDR3 protein: CASSFDPGPGDTQYF; CDR3 DNA: TGTGCCAGCAGCTTCGACCCCGGTCCGGGAGATACGCAGTATTTT
D gene: NA; clone size: NA; J gene: TRBJ1-6; V gene: TRBV9; CDR3 protein: CASSVEQSGSPLHF; CDR3 DNA: TGTGCCAGCAGCGTAGAACAGTCAGGATCACCCCTCCACTTT
D gene: NA; clone size: NA; J gene: TRBJ1-1; V gene: TRBV10-3; CDR3 protein: CAISESIPPNTEAFF; CDR3 DNA: TGTGCCATCAGTGAGAGTATTCCCCCGAACACTGAAGCTTTCTTT
D gene: NA; clone size: once; J gene: TRBJ2-6; V gene: TRBV11-2; CDR3 protein: CASSLISGANVLTF; CDR3 DNA: TGTGCCAGCAGCTTGATCTCTGGGGCCAACGTCCTGACTTTC
D gene: TRBD2; clone size: NA; J gene: TRBJ2-7; V gene: TRBV5-1; CDR3 protein: CASSFNHLAGGAYEQYF; CDR3 DNA: TGCGCCAGCAGCTTCAATCATCTAGCGGGGGGTGCGTACGAGCAGTACTTC
D gene: NA; clone size: NA; J gene: TRBJ2-5; V gene: TRBV11-2; CDR3 protein: CASSSPADRETQYF; CDR3 DNA: TGTGCCAGCAGCTCCCCCGCTGATAGAGAGACCCAGTACTTC
D gene: NA; clone size: NA; J gene: TRBJ2-7; V gene: TRBV5-1; CDR3 protein: CASSLRVESSYEQYF; CDR3 DNA: TGCGCCAGCAGCTTGCGGGTCGAAAGCTCCTACGAGCAGTACTTC
D gene: NA; clone size: once; J gene: TRBJ1-6; V gene: TRBV1; CDR3 protein: CTSSQERDRARLSGNSPLHF; CDR3 DNA: TGCACCAGCAGCCAAGAGCGGGACAGGGCACGGTTATCGGGGAATTCACCCCTCCACTTT
D gene: NA; clone size: NA; J gene: TRBJ2-3; V gene: TRBV7-2; CDR3 protein: CASSLGTGTTDTQYF; CDR3 DNA: TGTGCCAGCAGCTTAGGTACAGGGACCACAGATACGCAGTATTTT
D gene: NA; clone size: NA; J gene: TRBJ2-7; V gene: TRBV11-2; CDR3 protein: CASNHYRDKTYEQYF; CDR3 DNA: TGTGCCAGCAACCACTACCGGGACAAGACCTACGAGCAGTACTTC
D gene: TRBD2; clone size: NA; J gene: TRBJ2-7; V gene: TRBV11-3; CDR3 protein: CASSLPGLASEQYF; CDR3 DNA: TGTGCCAGCAGCTTACCTGGACTAGCTTCCGAGCAGTACTTC
D gene: NA; clone size: NA; J gene: TRBJ1-1; V gene: TRBV19; CDR3 protein: CASSQDGWGNTEAFF; CDR3 DNA: TGTGCCAGTAGTCAAGACGGGTGGGGGAACACTGAAGCTTTCTTT
D gene: NA; clone size: once; J gene: TRBJ1-6; V gene: TRBV6-1; CDR3 protein: CASRSRGDNSPLHF; CDR3 DNA: TGTGCCAGCAGATCCCGAGGGGATAATTCACCCCTCCACTTT
D gene: NA; clone size: NA; J gene: TRBJ1-3; V gene: TRBV2; CDR3 protein: CAIRGDRSGNTIYF; CDR3 DNA: TGTGCCATCCGGGGGGACCGCTCTGGAAACACCATATATTTT
D gene: TRBD2; clone size: NA; J gene: TRBJ2-7; V gene: TRBV4-1; CDR3 protein: CASSQGVLAGRYYEQYF; CDR3 DNA: TGCGCCAGCAGCCAAGGAGTTCTAGCGGGGCGCTACTACGAGCAGTACTTC
D gene: NA; clone size: NA; J gene: TRBJ1-5; V gene: TRBV6-1; CDR3 protein: CASREANQPQHF; CDR3 DNA: TGTGCCAGCAGAGAGGCTAACCAGCCCCAGCATTTT
D gene: NA; clone size: NA; J gene: TRBJ1-3; V gene: TRBV5-1; CDR3 protein: CASSLNRGNTIYF; CDR3 DNA: TGCGCCAGCAGCTTGAACAGAGGAAACACCATATATTTT
D gene: NA; clone size: NA; J gene: TRBJ2-7; V gene: TRBV11-2; CDR3 protein: CASSPFAGNSYEQYF; CDR3 DNA: TGTGCCAGCAGCCCCTTCGCAGGAAACTCCTACGAGCAGTACTTC
D gene: NA; clone size: NA; J gene: TRBJ2-6; V gene: TRBV27; CDR3 protein: CASSTGANVLTF; CDR3 DNA: TGTGCCAGCAGTACTGGGGCCAACGTCCTGACTTTC
D gene: TRBD2; clone size: NA; J gene: TRBJ2-3; V gene: TRBV27; CDR3 protein: CASSSPGLAGGTDTQYF; CDR3 DNA: TGTGCCAGCAGTTCCCCCGGACTAGCGGGAGGTACAGATACGCAGTATTTT
D gene: NA; clone size: NA; J gene: TRBJ2-7; V gene: TRBV5-4; CDR3 protein: CASSLSGGAYEQYF; CDR3 DNA: TGTGCCAGCAGCTTGTCCGGGGGCGCCTACGAGCAGTACTTC
D gene: NA; clone size: once; J gene: TRBJ2-1; V gene: TRBV2; CDR3 protein: CASSERVVSSYNEQFF; CDR3 DNA: TGTGCCAGCAGTGAAAGGGTGGTGAGCTCCTACAATGAGCAGTTCTTC
D gene: NA; clone size: NA; J gene: TRBJ2-1; V gene: TRBV19; CDR3 protein: CASSQDSFSYNEQFF; CDR3 DNA: TGTGCCAGTAGTCAGGACAGCTTCTCCTACAATGAGCAGTTCTTC
D gene: TRBD2; clone size: NA; J gene: TRBJ2-5; V gene: TRBV4-2; CDR3 protein: CASSQDWRGVQETQYF; CDR3 DNA: TGTGCCAGCAGCCAAGACTGGCGGGGGGTACAAGAGACCCAGTACTTC
D gene: TRBD2; clone size: few; J gene: TRBJ2-1; V gene: TRBV11-2; CDR3 protein: CASSPLAGTYNEQFF; CDR3 DNA: TGTGCCAGCAGCCCGCTAGCGGGGACCTACAATGAGCAGTTCTTC